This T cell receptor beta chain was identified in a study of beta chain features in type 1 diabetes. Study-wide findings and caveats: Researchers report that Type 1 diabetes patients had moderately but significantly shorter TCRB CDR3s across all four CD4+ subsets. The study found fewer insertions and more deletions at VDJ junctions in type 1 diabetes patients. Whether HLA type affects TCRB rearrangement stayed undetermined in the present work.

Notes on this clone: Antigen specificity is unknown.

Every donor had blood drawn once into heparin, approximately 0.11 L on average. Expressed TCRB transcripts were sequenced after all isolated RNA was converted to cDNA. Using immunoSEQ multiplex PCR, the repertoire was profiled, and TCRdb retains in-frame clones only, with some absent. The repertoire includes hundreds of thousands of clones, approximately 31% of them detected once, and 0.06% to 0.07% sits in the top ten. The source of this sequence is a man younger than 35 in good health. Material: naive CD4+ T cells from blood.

The CDR3 is CASSPGLRSYEQYF. In nucleotides, the CDR3 is TGTGCCAGCAGCCCGGGGTTACGGTCCTACGAGCAGTACTTC. This rearrangement joins TRBV11-2 to TRBJ2-7, with D perhaps matching TRBD2 (5 bases). The CDR3 contains 14 residues. Per the germline V gene, CDR1 is SGHAT and CDR2 is FQNNGV. V gave up 5 bases and J gave up 1 base, with 12 bases separating them.